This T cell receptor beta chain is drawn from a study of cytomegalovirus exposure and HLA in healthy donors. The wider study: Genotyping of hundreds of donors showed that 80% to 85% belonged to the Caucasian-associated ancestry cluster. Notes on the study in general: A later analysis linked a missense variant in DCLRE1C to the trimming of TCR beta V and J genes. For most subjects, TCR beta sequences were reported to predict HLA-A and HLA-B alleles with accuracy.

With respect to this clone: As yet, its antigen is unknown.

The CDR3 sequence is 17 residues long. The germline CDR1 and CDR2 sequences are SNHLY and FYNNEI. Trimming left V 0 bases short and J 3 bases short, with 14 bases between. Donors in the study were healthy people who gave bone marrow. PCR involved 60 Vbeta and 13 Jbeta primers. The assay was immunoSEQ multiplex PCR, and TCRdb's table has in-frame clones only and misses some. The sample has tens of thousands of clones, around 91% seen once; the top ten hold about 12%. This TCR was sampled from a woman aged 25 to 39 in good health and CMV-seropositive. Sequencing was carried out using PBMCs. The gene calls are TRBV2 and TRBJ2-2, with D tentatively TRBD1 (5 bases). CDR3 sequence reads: CASSEAVVTAYTGELFF. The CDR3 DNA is TGTGCCAGCAGTGAAGCCGTCGTGACAGCCTACACCGGGGAGCTGTTTTTT. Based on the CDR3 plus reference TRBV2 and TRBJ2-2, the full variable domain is EPEVTQTPSHQVTQMGQEVILRCVPISNHLYFYWYRQILGQKVEFLVSFYNNEISEKSEIFDDQFSVERPDGSNFTLKIRSTKLEDSAMYFCASSEAVVTAYTGELFFGEGSRLTVL.